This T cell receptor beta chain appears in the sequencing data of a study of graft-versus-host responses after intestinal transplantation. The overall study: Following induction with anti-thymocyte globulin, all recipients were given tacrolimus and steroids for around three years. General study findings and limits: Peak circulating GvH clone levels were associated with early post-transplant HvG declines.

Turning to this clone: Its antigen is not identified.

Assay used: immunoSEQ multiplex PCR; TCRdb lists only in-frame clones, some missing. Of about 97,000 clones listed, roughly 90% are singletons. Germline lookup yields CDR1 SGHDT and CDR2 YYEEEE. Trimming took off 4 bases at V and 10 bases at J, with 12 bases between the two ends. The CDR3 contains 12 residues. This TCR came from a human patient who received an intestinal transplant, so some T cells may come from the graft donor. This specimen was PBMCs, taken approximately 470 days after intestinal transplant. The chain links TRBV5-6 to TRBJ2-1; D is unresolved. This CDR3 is CASSLLPLEQFF. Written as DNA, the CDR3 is TGTGCCAGCAGCCTTCTTCCCCTCGAGCAGTTCTTC.